This T cell receptor beta chain originates from a study of vaccination and CD4 T cells after COVID-19. Background on the study: Convalescent donors: six male, four female; seven Caucasian, two Asian, one multiracial, two Hispanic. The cells were exposed to overlapping spike peptides originating from SARS-CoV-2, HCoV-NL63, HCoV-OC43 and HCoV-229E for stimulation.

The treatment was: approximately nine-day PBMC culture with coronavirus spike peptide pools or control peptides (ViraFEST assay). At both days 3 and 7, half the medium was replaced with fresh IL-2 medium. Sequenced with the Oncomine TCR Beta short-read assay was DNA taken from cultured CD4+ T cells. Someone extracted genomic DNA from cultured CD4+ T cells. One entry per CDR3 protein results from TCRdb running MiXCR on the PCR reads. The table records roughly 4,400 distinct CDR3 sequences, roughly 50% of them present only once. CDR1 and CDR2 (germline): SEHNR, FQNEAQ (reference sequence). The length of the CDR3 is 13 residues. Deletions cut 5 bases from V and 2 bases from J, with 9 bases between. This clonotype was detected a few times. Its specificity is not known.

Sequencing was carried out using CD4+ T cells from blood, cultured in vitro. The chain couples TRBV7-9 to TRBJ1-2; a weak D match, TRBD1 (6 bases). The TCR originated in a human donor who had recovered from COVID-19. The CDR3 spells CASSPGTNYGYTF. DNA for the CDR3: TGTGCCAGCAGCCCCGGGACAAACTATGGCTACACCTTC. Using reference TRBV7-9 and TRBJ1-2 for the parts outside the CDR3, the full variable domain is DTGVSQNPRHKITKRGQNVTFRCDPISEHNRLYWYRQTLGQGPEFLTYFQNEAQLEKSRLLSDRFSAERPKGSFSTLEIQRTEQGDSAMYLCASSPGTNYGYTFGSGTRLTVV.